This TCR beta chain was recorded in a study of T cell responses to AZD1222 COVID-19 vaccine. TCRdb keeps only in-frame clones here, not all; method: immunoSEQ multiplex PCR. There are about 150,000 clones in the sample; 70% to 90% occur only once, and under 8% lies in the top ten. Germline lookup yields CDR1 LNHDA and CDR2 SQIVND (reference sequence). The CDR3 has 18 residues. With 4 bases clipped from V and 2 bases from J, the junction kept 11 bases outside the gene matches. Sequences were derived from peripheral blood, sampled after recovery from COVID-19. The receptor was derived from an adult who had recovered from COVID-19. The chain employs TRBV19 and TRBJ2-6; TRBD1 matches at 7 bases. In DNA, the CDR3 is TGTGCCAGTAGTAGCTCGCGGAACAGGGGTGCTGGGGCCAACGTCCTGACTTTC. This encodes CASSSSRNRGAGANVLTF.